A single sample is the source of the 9 T cell receptor beta chains below, sequenced in a study of T cell responses to AZD1222 COVID-19 vaccine. Data came from immunoSEQ multiplex PCR; TCRdb stores just in-frame clones and leaves some out. The sample holds 100,000 to 150,000 clones, about nine tenths seen once. The specimen comprised peripheral blood, sampled on day 0 of AZD1222 vaccination. The receptor source for this set is an adult in good health.

V is TRBV6-1 and J is TRBJ2-7; D might be TRBD2 (6 bases). This CDR3 is built from 12 residues. V shed 3 bases and J shed 4 bases, with 7 bases lying between them. CDR1 is MNHNS, CDR2 SASEGT, per germline. CDR3 sequence reads: CASSEGGYEQYF. DNA of the CDR3: TGTGCCAGCAGTGAGGGGGGATACGAGCAGTACTTC.

The J gene is TRBJ2-2, the V gene TRBV6-4; TRBD1 or TRBD2 may be the D gene (5 bases each). V was cut by 8 bases and J by 4 bases, with 8 bases left in between. The CDR3 is 12 residues long. Per the germline V gene, CDR1 is MRHNA and CDR2 is SNTAGT. The chain's CDR3 is CASRGITGELFF. CDR3 nucleotide sequence: TGTGCCAGCCGGGGCATCACCGGGGAGCTGTTTTTT.

The rearrangement uses TRBV28 and TRBJ1-2, with D hard to call. Germline V lookup: CDR1 MDHEN, CDR2 SYDVKM. The CDR3 sequence is 12 residues long. V was clipped by 3 bases and J by 10 bases, with 12 bases between them. The CDR3 protein is CASSLTYSDYTF. The CDR3 DNA sequence: TGTGCCAGCAGTTTGACGTACTCTGACTACACCTTC.

This clone has just one count. This sequence joins TRBV27 and TRBJ2-7; D may be TRBD2 (6 bases). This CDR3 has 13 amino acids. V gave up 4 bases and J gave up 4 bases, with 11 bases separating them. CDR1 MNHEY and CDR2 SMNVEV come from the germline V gene (reference sequence). CDR3 sequence: CASSSGLGYEQYF. Written as DNA, the CDR3 is TGTGCCAGCAGTTCGGGACTGGGGTACGAGCAGTACTTC.

The table lists this clone with a few counts. The V gene is TRBV12-3 or TRBV12-4, the J gene TRBJ2-7, with D perhaps assigned TRBD1 or TRBD2 (5 bases each). Trimming took 7 bases from V and 4 from J, leaving 11 bases between them. The CDR3 spans 12 residues. The CDR3 bases are TGTGCCAGCACCGGGACGACTTACGAGCAGTACTTC. Its translation: CASTGTTYEQYF.

This clone appeared once. CDR3 residues: CASSLGGFSYNEQFF. The DNA of the CDR3 is TGTGCCAGCAGCCTAGGGGGGTTCTCCTACAATGAGCAGTTCTTC. The chain carries TRBV2 and TRBJ2-1; either TRBD1 or TRBD2 may fit D (6 bases each). Trimming pared 6 bases from V and 0 bases from J, leaving 12 bases between. The CDR3 totals 15 residues. Looked up from germline, CDR1 is SNHLY and CDR2 is FYNNEI. Full variable domain (remainder filled in from reference TRBV2 and TRBJ2-1): EPEVTQTPSHQVTQMGQEVILRCVPISNHLYFYWYRQILGQKVEFLVSFYNNEISEKSEIFDDQFSVERPDGSNFTLKIRSTKLEDSAMYFCASSLGGFSYNEQFFGPGTRLTVL.

The V and J genes are TRBV6-5 and TRBJ2-7; TRBD1 agrees at 10 bases. The V and J ends lost 7 bases and 7 bases, in that order; junction bases with no gene match: 7. CDR1 and CDR2 (germline): MNHEY, SVGAGI. The CDR3 has 13 residues. The CDR3 sequence is CASNRDRGGEQYF. CDR3 DNA sequence: TGTGCCAGCAATCGGGACAGGGGAGGAGAGCAGTACTTC.

The chain carries TRBV19 and TRBJ2-5, with 8 bases fitting TRBD1. The CDR3 totals 14 residues. In germline, CDR1 is LNHDA, CDR2 SQIVND (reference sequence). V shed 3 bases and J 3 bases; nucleotides not matched to a gene: 3. In DNA form, the CDR3 reads TGTGCCAGTAGTATGGACAGGGTTAAAGAGACCCAGTACTTC. Translation gives CASSMDRVKETQYF. Filled out from reference TRBV19 and TRBJ2-5, the complete variable domain reads DGGITQSPKYLFRKEGQNVTLSCEQNLNHDAMYWYRQDPGQGLRLIYYSQIVNDFQKGDIAEGYSVSREKKESFPLTVTSAQKNPTAFYLCASSMDRVKETQYFGPGTRLLVL.

V usage is TRBV4-1 and J usage is TRBJ1-1, with 9 bases identical to TRBD1. The length of the CDR3 is 17 residues. The V segment lost 1 base and the J segment 1 base; nucleotides outside the gene matches: 7. Looked up from germline, CDR1 is MGHRA and CDR2 is YSYEKL. The CDR3 loop reads CASSQGRDRVTNTEAFF. CDR3 nucleotide sequence: TGCGCCAGCAGCCAAGGAAGGGACAGGGTGACGAACACTGAAGCTTTCTTT.